The rows below give T cell receptor beta chains drawn from one sample of a study of blood T cells in healthy people across ages. MiXCR was run by TCRdb on the 5' RACE reads, yielding one entry per CDR3 protein. The data show 1.5 million to 2 million distinct CDR3 sequences, roughly two fifths seen once. The sequencing input was blood. The receptors originated from a human donor in good health. Both conserved end residues are part of each CDR3. The order of the fields is clone size, V gene, D gene, J gene, CDR3 DNA, CDR3 protein. The D gene is left open where the match is weak. Clone size is stated in some rows and not others, as once, few, many or a class when expanded.

>NA|TRBV4-3|TRBD2|TRBJ2-7
TGCGTCAGCAGCCAAGTAGCGGGGGGCGGAATTTACGAGCAGTACTTC
CVSSQVAGGGIYEQYF
>NA|TRBV5-1|TRBD1|TRBJ1-1
TGCGCCAGCAGCCGCGGACAGGGAAGGGACACTGAAGCTTTCTTT
CASSRGQGRDTEAFF
>few|TRBV4-2|TRBD1|TRBJ1-2
TGTGCCAGCAGCCAAGAGTTGATTGACAGGGTCGGGAACTATGGCTACACCTTC
CASSQELIDRVGNYGYTF
>NA|TRBV5-1|NA|TRBJ2-1
TGCGCCAGCACGATAAGGACTAGTGGGGGCGATGAGCAGTTCTTC
CASTIRTSGGDEQFF
>NA|TRBV7-2|TRBD1|TRBJ2-1
TGTGCCAGCAGCCCTGTGGGACAGTCAGATGAGCAGTTCTTC
CASSPVGQSDEQFF
>NA|TRBV5-1|TRBD1|TRBJ2-7
TGCGCCAGCAGCCGGAGCGGACAGGAGACCTACGAGCAGTACTTC
CASSRSGQETYEQYF
>NA|TRBV28|TRBD1|TRBJ2-3
TGTGCCAGCAGTTTATTCGACAGGGAGTGGGATACGCAGTATTTT
CASSLFDREWDTQYF
>few|TRBV27|TRBD2|TRBJ2-5
TGTGCCAGCAGTTTCTCGACTAGCGGAGACCAAGAGACCCAGTACTTC
CASSFSTSGDQETQYF
>NA|TRBV5-1|NA|TRBJ2-6
TGCGCCAGCCAAGTAGTCCTCTCTGGGGCCAACGTCCTGACTTTC
CASQVVLSGANVLTF
>NA|TRBV15|NA|TRBJ2-3
TGTGCCACCAGCAGAGTTATTTTGGGAGATACGCAGTATTTT
CATSRVILGDTQYF
>NA|TRBV5-1|TRBD2|TRBJ2-1
TGCGCCAGCAGCCCTACTGGTCTAGCGGGGGGGACCTATGAGCGGTTCTTC
CASSPTGLAGGTYERFF
>few|TRBV7-6|TRBD2|TRBJ2-7
TGTGCCAGCAGCTTAGCGGGAGGGTTTTCGACCCTTTCCTACGAGCAGTACTTC
CASSLAGGFSTLSYEQYF
>few|TRBV3-1|NA|TRBJ1-1
TGTGCCAGCAGCCAATGGGGAAGGAACACTGAAGCTTTCTTT
CASSQWGRNTEAFF
>NA|TRBV7-3|NA|TRBJ1-4
TGTGCCAGCAGCCCAACAGGGCAGGATAATGAAAAACTGTTTTTT
CASSPTGQDNEKLFF
>NA|TRBV27|NA|TRBJ1-2
TGTGCCAGCAGTTTAATGGGGGGAGTTCCAGGTGGCTACACCTTC
CASSLMGGVPGGYTF
>NA|TRBV3-1|NA|TRBJ2-5
TGTGCCAGCAGCCGTCCGGGACCCCCTGTTGGAGAGACCCAGTACTTC
CASSRPGPPVGETQYF
>NA|TRBV9|TRBD1|TRBJ1-6
TGTGCCAGCAGCGTAGCGGGACAGGGCTCCTATAATTCGCCCCTCCACTTT
CASSVAGQGSYNSPLHF
>few|TRBV7-9|NA|TRBJ1-2
TGTGCCAGCAGCCGGGATTTGGGGGTTGACCATGGCTACACCTTC
CASSRDLGVDHGYTF
>few|TRBV29-1|TRBD2|TRBJ2-1
TGCAGCGTCCTTCCAACTCCGACTAGCGGGGTCCTCAATGAGCAGTTCTTC
CSVLPTPTSGVLNEQFF
>NA|TRBV29-1|NA|TRBJ2-1
TGCAGCGTCGGGGCGGGCGGGGAGCAGTTCTTC
CSVGAGGEQFF
>NA|TRBV21-1|NA|TRBJ2-4
TGTGCCAGCAGCACCCGGGGCAGCTGTATAGCCAAAAACATTCAGTACTTC
CASSTRGSCIAKNIQYF
>many|TRBV7-8|TRBD1|TRBJ2-7
TGTGCCAGCAGCCCACCGGACAGGGGCGAGCAGTACTTC
CASSPPDRGEQYF
>few|TRBV13|NA|TRBJ2-2
TGTGCCAGCAGCGTCGGGACTAACACCGGGGAGCTGTTTTTT
CASSVGTNTGELFF
>NA|TRBV29-1|NA|TRBJ1-2
TGCAGCACTAGTAGGAGTACAGCTAACTATGGCTACACCTTC
CSTSRSTANYGYTF
>NA|TRBV9|NA|TRBJ2-3
TGTGCCAGCAGCGTAGATCGTACGGTAATGGGCGCAGATACGCAGTATTTT
CASSVDRTVMGADTQYF
>many|TRBV7-2|NA|TRBJ2-3
TGTGCCAGCAGCCCTCCGGGACGGAGCACAGATACGCAGTATTTT
CASSPPGRSTDTQYF
>NA|TRBV7-9|NA|TRBJ1-1
TGTGCCAGCACCTTTCAGGGGTTCGCTGAAGCTTTCTTT
CASTFQGFAEAFF
>NA|TRBV18|NA|TRBJ1-2
TGTGCCAGTGGCGAAGGCGGCTATGGCTACACCTTC
CASGEGGYGYTF
>few|TRBV7-9|TRBD1|TRBJ2-1
TGTGCCAGCAGCGCACCAGGGGGCGGGTACAATGAGCAGTTCTTC
CASSAPGGGYNEQFF
>NA|TRBV7-2|NA|TRBJ2-3
TGTGCCAGCAGCTTAGGGGCGGGATTAGTGACAGATACGCAGTATTTT
CASSLGAGLVTDTQYF
>NA|TRBV9|NA|TRBJ2-3
TGTGCCAGCAGCGGCGAGGTTGGCACAGATACGCAGTATTTT
CASSGEVGTDTQYF
>few|TRBV6-1|TRBD1|TRBJ1-2
TGTGCCAGCAGTGAAGGGGGACAGCTCTATGGCTACACCTTC
CASSEGGQLYGYTF
>NA|TRBV12-3/TRBV12-4|NA|TRBJ2-1
TGTGCCAGCAGTTTCGGACCTGGGGGGAACATTCAGTTCTTC
CASSFGPGGNIQFF
>NA|TRBV3-1|NA|TRBJ2-2
TGTGCCAGCAGCCAAGATACCCGGGATTCTAACACCGGGGAGCTGTTTTTT
CASSQDTRDSNTGELFF
>few|TRBV29-1|NA|TRBJ1-5
TGCAGCGTCCACCGGGGATTGGGCAATCAGCCCCAGCATTTT
CSVHRGLGNQPQHF
>NA|TRBV5-6|TRBD2|TRBJ2-1
TGTGCCAGCAGCCAAGGGACTAGCGCGATAAATGAGCAGTTCTTC
CASSQGTSAINEQFF
>NA|TRBV7-2|NA|TRBJ1-2
TGTGCCAGCAGCTTAGCGCTAGGACAGAGTATGGTTCTGCGGTATGGCTACACCTTC
CASSLALGQSMVLRYGYTF
>NA|TRBV4-3|TRBD1|TRBJ1-2
TGCGCCAGCAGCCAAGAGACAGGGGGGATTAACTATGGCTACACCTTC
CASSQETGGINYGYTF
>few|TRBV20-1|NA|TRBJ1-5
TGCAGTGCTAAAGCGGGGGGTGGGCAGCCCCAGCATTTT
CSAKAGGGQPQHF
>NA|TRBV29-1|TRBD1|TRBJ1-2
TGCAGCGTTACAGGGGATGGGGATGGCTACACCTTC
CSVTGDGDGYTF
>few|TRBV5-1|NA|TRBJ2-7
TGCGCCAGCAGCTCCGGGCTTTGGCAGGGGGGCCACGAGCAGTACTTC
CASSSGLWQGGHEQYF
>few|TRBV7-8|NA|TRBJ1-1
TGTGCCAGCAGCTTAGGGCCGGTTGGCACTGAAGCTTTCTTT
CASSLGPVGTEAFF
>NA|TRBV5-1|NA|TRBJ2-7
TGCGCCAGCAGCTTGGATTTGGTGATCAGCGAGCAGTACTTC
CASSLDLVISEQYF
>few|TRBV6-5|NA|TRBJ2-5
TGTGCCAGCAGTTACCCAGGACCGTTTGTGACCCAGTACTTC
CASSYPGPFVTQYF
>NA|TRBV5-1|NA|TRBJ2-3
TGCGCCAGCAGCCCGCCAAAGGGGGAAGGGTCAGATACGCAGTATTTT
CASSPPKGEGSDTQYF
>NA|TRBV7-2|NA|TRBJ2-5
TGTGCCAGCAGCTTAGCAAGAAAGGAGACCCAGTACTTC
CASSLARKETQYF
>NA|TRBV7-2|TRBD1|TRBJ1-3
TGTGCCAGCAGCTTAAAGCCTACTTCCGGGACAGGGGCTGGAAACACCATATATTTT
CASSLKPTSGTGAGNTIYF
>few|TRBV9|NA|TRBJ2-4
TGTGCCAGCAGGGTGGGTCCGCCGGTGGCCAAAAACATTCAGTACTTC
CASRVGPPVAKNIQYF
>few|TRBV7-9|NA|TRBJ1-2
TGTGCCAGCAGTTACGGGACAAGCCCTAACTATGGCTACACCTTC
CASSYGTSPNYGYTF
>NA|TRBV13|NA|TRBJ2-4
TGTGCCAGCAGCGGGACCGGGGTGGGCAAAAACATTCAGTACTTC
CASSGTGVGKNIQYF
>many|TRBV12-5|NA|TRBJ2-4
TGTGCTAGTGGTTTGGAAAACAAAAACATTCAGTACTTC
CASGLENKNIQYF
>NA|TRBV9|NA|TRBJ2-1
TGTGCCAGCAGCGTAGTGCCTAGACTCGATGAGCAGTTCTTC
CASSVVPRLDEQFF